What follows is one T cell receptor beta chain and its context. Data came from immunoSEQ multiplex PCR; TCRdb stores just in-frame clones and leaves some out. The sample contains approximately 27,000 clones, approximately 85% of which appear only once. These data come from a study of control samples from healthy donors and cancer patients. There are 16 residues in the CDR3. V dropped 0 bases and J dropped 0 bases, with 11 bases sitting between them. Per the germline V gene, CDR1 is MGHRA and CDR2 is YSYEKL. Sequencing was carried out using PBMCs. This TCR came from an older woman with head and neck cancer. This chain uses TRBV4-1 with TRBJ1-2; D is unresolved. CDR3 amino acids: CASSQDTGKPNYGYTF. The CDR3 bases are TGCGCCAGCAGCCAAGATACGGGAAAACCTAACTATGGCTACACCTTC.